Reported below is one T cell receptor beta chain. Its antigen is still unknown. These data are taken from a study of shared clonotypes between healthy human individuals. Study observations and caveats: Among the subsets, naive ones generally showed larger estimated richness than memory ones. Read depth was anticipated to influence clonotype sharing among donors. Collection of samples was limited to blood; tissue repertoires likely differ.

The CDR3 is 18 amino acids. Germline V gene data show CDR1 as MGHRA and CDR2 as YSYEKL. With 0 bases removed from V and 0 bases from J, the gap between germline ends came to 18 bases. TCRdb's copy holds only in-frame clones and misses some; the assay was immunoSEQ multiplex PCR. The sample yields hundreds of thousands of clones, 90% to 95% seen once. Naive CD8 populations comprised CD45RO-negative cells positively selected for CCR7, excluding terminally differentiated effector memory CD45RA+ cells. This TCR was recovered from a man aged 30 to 45 in good health. The V call is TRBV4-1, the J call TRBJ2-7; possibly TRBD1 for D (6 bases). The material sequenced was naive CD8+ T cells sorted from blood. The chain's CDR3 is CASSQDLVGRGGSYEQYF. The CDR3 DNA reads TGCGCCAGCAGCCAAGATCTTGTAGGGCGAGGGGGCTCCTACGAGCAGTACTTC.